This note documents a single TCR beta chain sequence. Its specificity is not known. Sequenced by immunoSEQ multiplex PCR; TCRdb stores in-frame clones only, minus some. The sample has fewer than 4,500 clones; about 87% are singletons. The germline CDR1 and CDR2 sequences are GTSNPN and SVGIG (reference sequence). The CDR3 has 14 amino acids. V lost 2 bases to trimming and J lost 5 bases, with 12 bases between them. The sample is drawn from a study of chemoradiotherapy in HPV16-positive cancers. Overall study: Candidate HPV-specific clones and shared TCR motifs came from a couple of HPV16-positive patients.

The study's findings and limits: Functional assays defining HPV-specific T cells used only a couple of HPV16-positive patients. During treatment, candidate HPV-specific clones and E7-related motifs expanded in tumor.

The V call is TRBV30, the J call TRBJ2-2, with D uncertain. The source of this sequence is a human donor with HPV-associated anogenital cancer. The specimen comprised tumor tissue, sampled from a patient who underwent chemoradiotherapy. The CDR3 nucleotides read TGTGCCTGGAGTCTGGGCCCGCGAACCGGGGAGCTGTTTTTT. Its translation is CAWSLGPRTGELFF.